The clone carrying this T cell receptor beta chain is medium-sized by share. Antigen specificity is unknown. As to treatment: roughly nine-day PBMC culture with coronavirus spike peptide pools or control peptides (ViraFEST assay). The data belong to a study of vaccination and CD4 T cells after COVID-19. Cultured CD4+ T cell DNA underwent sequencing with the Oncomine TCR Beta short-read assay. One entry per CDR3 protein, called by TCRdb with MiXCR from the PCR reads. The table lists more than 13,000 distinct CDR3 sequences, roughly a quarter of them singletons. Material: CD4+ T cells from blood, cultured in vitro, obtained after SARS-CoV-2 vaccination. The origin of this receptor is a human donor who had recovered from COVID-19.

CDR3 amino acids: CASSFKRTGAISYGYTF. CDR3 DNA: TGTGCCAGCAGTTTCAAAAGGACAGGCGCAATATCCTATGGCTACACCTTC. The chain uses TRBV6-5 and TRBJ1-2, with 7 nucleotides matching TRBD1. J lost 4 bases, V lost 4 bases, and 15 bases had no gene match. The CDR3 contains 17 residues. CDR1 and CDR2 (germline): MNHEY, SVGAGI.